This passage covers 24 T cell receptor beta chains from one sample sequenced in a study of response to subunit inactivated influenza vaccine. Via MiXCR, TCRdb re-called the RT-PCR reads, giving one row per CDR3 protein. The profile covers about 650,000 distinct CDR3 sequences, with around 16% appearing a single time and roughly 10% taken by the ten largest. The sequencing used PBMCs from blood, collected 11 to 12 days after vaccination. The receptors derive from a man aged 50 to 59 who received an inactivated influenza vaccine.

The CDR3 sequence is CASSLNMYEQYF. CDR3 bases: TGTGCCAGCAGCTTAAATATGTACGAGCAGTACTTC. The chain links TRBV3-1 to TRBJ2-7; D gene ambiguous. This CDR3 has 12 amino acids. CDR1 and CDR2 from the germline V gene are LGHDT and YNNKEL (reference sequence). Trimming pared 5 bases from V and 4 bases from J, leaving 9 bases between.

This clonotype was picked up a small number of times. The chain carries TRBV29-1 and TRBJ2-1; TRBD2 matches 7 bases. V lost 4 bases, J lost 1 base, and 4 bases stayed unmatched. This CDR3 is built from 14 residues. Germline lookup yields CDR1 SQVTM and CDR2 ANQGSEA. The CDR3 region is CSVGGRVSYNEQFF. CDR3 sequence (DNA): TGCAGCGTTGGTGGGAGGGTTTCCTACAATGAGCAGTTCTTC.

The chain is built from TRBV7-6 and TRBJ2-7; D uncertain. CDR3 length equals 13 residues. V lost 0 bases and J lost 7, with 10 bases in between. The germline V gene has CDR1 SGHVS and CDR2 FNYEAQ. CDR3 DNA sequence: TGTGCCAGCAGCTTAGCGCTCGACACTGAGCAGTACTTC. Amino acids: CASSLALDTEQYF.

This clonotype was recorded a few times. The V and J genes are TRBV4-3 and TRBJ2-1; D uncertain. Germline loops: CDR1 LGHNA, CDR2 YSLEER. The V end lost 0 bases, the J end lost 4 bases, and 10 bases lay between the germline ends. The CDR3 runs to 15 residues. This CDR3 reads CASSQDLGRYNEQFF. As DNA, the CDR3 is TGCGCCAGCAGCCAAGATCTCGGACGGTACAATGAGCAGTTCTTC.

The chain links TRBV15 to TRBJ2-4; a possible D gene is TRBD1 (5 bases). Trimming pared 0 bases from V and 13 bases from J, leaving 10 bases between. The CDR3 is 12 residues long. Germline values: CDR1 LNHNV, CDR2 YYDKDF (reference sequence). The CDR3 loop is CATSRDTYRQYF. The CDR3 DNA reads TGTGCCACCAGCAGAGATACCTACAGGCAGTACTTC.

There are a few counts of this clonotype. The CDR3 DNA follows: TGCGCCAGCAGCCAAGAAAACGGGAGAGCAGATACGCAGTATTTT. Translated: CASSQENGRADTQYF. The rearrangement links TRBV4-3 to TRBJ2-3, with D perhaps TRBD2 (6 bases). CDR1 is LGHNA, CDR2 YSLEER, per germline. This CDR3 has 15 residues. Trimming removed 0 bases at V and 4 bases at J, with 11 bases between.

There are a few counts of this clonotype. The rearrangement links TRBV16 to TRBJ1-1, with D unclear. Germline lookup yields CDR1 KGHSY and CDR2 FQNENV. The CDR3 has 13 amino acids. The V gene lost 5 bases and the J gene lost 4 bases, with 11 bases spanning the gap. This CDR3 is CASSELGSTEAFF. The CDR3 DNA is TGTGCCAGCAGCGAGCTCGGGTCCACTGAAGCTTTCTTT.

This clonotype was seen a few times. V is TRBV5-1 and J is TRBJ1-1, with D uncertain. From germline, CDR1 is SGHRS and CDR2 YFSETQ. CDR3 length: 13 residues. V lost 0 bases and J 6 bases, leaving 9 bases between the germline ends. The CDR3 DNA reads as TGCGCCAGCAGCTTGGGTCAGCGCGCTGAAGCTTTCTTT. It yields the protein CASSLGQRAEAFF.

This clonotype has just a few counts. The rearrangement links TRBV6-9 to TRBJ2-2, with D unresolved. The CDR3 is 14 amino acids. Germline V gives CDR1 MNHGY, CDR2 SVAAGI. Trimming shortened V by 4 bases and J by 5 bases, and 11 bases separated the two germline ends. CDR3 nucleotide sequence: TGTGCCAGCAGTTTTAGGGAACCGACCGGGGAGCTGTTTTTT. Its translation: CASSFREPTGELFF.

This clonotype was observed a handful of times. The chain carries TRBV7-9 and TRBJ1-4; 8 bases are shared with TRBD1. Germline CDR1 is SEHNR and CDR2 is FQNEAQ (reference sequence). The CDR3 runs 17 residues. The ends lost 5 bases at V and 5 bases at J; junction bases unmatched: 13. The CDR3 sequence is CASSPRTGRGLNEKLFF. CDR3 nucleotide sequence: TGTGCCAGCAGCCCGAGGACAGGGCGGGGCCTGAATGAAAAACTGTTTTTT.

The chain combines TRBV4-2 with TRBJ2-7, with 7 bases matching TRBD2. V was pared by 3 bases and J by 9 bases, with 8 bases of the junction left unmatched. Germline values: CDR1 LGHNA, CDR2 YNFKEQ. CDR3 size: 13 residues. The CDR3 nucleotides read TGTGCCAGCAGCCATTCGGGACTACGCGGGCAGTACTTC. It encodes CASSHSGLRGQYF.

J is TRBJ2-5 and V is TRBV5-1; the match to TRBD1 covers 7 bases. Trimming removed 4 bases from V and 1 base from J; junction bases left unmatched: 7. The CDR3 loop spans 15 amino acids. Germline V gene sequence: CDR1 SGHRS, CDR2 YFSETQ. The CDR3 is CASSLQGRVQETQYF. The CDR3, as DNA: TGCGCCAGCAGCCTACAGGGGCGAGTCCAAGAGACCCAGTACTTC.

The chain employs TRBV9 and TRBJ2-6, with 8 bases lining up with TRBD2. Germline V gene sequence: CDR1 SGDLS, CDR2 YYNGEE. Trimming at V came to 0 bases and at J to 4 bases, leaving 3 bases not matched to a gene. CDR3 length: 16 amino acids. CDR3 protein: CASSVAGGLGANVLTF. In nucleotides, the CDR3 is TGTGCCAGCAGCGTAGCGGGGGGGTTGGGGGCCAACGTCCTGACTTTC.

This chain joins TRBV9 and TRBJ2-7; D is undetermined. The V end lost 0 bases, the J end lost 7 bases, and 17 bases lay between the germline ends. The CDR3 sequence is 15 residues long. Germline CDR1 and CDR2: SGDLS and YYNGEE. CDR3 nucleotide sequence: TGTGCCAGCAGCGTAGCTGTGTCAGCCCCTGGGGAGCAGTACTTC. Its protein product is CASSVAVSAPGEQYF. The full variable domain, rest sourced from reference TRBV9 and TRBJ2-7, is DSGVTQTPKHLITATGQRVTLRCSPRSGDLSVYWYQQSLDQGLQFLIQYYNGEERAKGNILERFSAQQFPDLHSELNLSSLELGDSALYFCASSVAVSAPGEQYFGPGTRLTVT.

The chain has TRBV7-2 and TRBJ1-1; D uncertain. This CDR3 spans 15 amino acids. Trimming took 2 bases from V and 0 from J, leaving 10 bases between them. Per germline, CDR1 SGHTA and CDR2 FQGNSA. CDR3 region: CASSLIRALNTEAFF. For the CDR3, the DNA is TGTGCCAGCAGCTTAATTAGGGCCTTGAACACTGAAGCTTTCTTT.

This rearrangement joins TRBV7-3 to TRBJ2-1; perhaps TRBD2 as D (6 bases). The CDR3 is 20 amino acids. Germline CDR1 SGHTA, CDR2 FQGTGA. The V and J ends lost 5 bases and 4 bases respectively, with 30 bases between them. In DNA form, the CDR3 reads TGTGCCAGCAGCGCCACTCCTTTTGATATCGGGAGCGGCCCGTACAATGAGCAGTTCTTC. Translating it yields CASSATPFDIGSGPYNEQFF.

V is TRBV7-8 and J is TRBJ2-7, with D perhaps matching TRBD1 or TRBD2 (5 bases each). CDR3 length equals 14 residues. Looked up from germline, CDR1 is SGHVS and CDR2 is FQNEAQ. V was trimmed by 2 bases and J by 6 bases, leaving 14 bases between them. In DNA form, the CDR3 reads TGTGCCAGCAGCTTATTAGGGAAGGGGAGCGAGCAGTACTTC. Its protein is CASSLLGKGSEQYF.

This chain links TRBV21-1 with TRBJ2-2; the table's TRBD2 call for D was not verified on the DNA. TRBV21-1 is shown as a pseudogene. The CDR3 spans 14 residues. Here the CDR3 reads CASSKGGPKKRLFF. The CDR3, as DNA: TGTGCCAGCAGCAAAGGAGGGCCTAAAAAGAGGCTGTTTTTT.

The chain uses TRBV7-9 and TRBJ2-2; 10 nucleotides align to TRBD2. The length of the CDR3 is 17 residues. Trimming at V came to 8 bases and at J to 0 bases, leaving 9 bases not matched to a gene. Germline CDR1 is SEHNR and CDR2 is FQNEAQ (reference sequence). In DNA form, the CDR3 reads TGTGCCAGCCGAGCTAGCGGGAGAACCTCGAACACCGGGGAGCTGTTTTTT. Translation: CASRASGRTSNTGELFF.

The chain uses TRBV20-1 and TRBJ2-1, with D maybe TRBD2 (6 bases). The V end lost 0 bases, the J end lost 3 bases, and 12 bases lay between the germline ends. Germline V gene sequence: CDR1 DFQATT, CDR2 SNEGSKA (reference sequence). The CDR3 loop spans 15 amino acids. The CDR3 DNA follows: TGCAGTGCTAGAGATGAGACTAGTCACTACAATGAGCAGTTCTTC. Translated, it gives CSARDETSHYNEQFF.

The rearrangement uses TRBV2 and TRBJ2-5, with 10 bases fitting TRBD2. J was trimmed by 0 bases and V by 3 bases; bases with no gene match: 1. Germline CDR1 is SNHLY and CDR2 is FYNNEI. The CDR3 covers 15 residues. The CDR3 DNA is TGTGCCAGCAGTGAGGGACTAGCGAACCAAGAGACCCAGTACTTC. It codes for CASSEGLANQETQYF.

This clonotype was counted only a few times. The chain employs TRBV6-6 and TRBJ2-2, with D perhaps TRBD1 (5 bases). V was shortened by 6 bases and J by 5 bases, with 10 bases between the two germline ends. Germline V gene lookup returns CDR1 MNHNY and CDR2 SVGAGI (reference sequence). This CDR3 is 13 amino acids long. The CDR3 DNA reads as TGTGCCAGCAGCTCGACAGAGACCGGGGAGCTGTTTTTT. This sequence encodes CASSSTETGELFF.

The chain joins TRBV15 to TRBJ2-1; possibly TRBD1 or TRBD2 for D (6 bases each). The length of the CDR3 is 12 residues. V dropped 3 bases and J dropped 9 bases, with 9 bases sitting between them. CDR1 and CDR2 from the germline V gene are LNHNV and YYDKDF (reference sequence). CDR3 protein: CATSRGGAEQFF. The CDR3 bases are TGTGCCACCAGCAGGGGGGGCGCTGAGCAGTTCTTC. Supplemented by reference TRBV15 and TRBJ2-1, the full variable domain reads DAMVIQNPRYQVTQFGKPVTLSCSQTLNHNVMYWYQQKSSQAPKLLFHYYDKDFNNEADTPDNFQSRRPNTSFCFLDIRSPGLGDTAMYLCATSRGGAEQFFGPGTRLTVL.

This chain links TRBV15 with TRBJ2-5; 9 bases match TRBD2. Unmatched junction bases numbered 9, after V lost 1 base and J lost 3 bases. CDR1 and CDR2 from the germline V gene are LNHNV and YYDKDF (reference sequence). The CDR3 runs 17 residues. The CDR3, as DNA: TGTGCCACCAGCAGAGGCGGCGTGACTAGCGGAAAAGAGACCCAGTACTTC. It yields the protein CATSRGGVTSGKETQYF.